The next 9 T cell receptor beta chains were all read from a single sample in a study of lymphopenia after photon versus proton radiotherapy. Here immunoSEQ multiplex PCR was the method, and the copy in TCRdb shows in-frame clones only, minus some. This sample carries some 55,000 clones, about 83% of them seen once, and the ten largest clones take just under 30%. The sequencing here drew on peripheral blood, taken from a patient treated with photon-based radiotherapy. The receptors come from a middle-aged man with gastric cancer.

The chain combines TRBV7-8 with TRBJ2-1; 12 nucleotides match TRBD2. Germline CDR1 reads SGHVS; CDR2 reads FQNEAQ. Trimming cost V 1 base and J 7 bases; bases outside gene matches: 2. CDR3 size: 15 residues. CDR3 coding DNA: TGTGCCAGCAGCTTAGGACTAGCGGGAGAGAATGAGCAGTTCTTC. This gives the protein CASSLGLAGENEQFF. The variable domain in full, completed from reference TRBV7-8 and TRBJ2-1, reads GAGVSQSPRYKVAKRGQDVALRCDPISGHVSLFWYQQALGQGPEFLTYFQNEAQLDKSGLPSDRFFAERPEGSVSTLKIQRTQQEDSAVYLCASSLGLAGENEQFFGPGTRLTVL.

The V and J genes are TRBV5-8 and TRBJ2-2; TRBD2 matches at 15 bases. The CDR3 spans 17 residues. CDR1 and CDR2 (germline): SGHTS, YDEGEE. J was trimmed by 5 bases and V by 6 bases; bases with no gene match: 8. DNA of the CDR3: TGTGCCAGCACCCGATCAGGACTAGCGGGAGGGACCGGGGAGCTGTTTTTT. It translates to CASTRSGLAGGTGELFF.

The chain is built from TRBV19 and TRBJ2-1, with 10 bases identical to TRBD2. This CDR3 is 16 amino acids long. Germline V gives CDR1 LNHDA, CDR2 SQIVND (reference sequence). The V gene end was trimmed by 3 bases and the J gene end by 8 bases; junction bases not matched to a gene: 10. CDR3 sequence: CASSILAGDLMDEQFF. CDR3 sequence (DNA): TGTGCCAGTAGTATTCTAGCGGGAGATCTAATGGATGAGCAGTTCTTC.

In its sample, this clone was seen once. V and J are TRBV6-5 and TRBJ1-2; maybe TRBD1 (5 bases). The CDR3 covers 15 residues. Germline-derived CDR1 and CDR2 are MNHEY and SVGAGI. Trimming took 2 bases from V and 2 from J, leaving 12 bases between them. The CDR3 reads CASSYNLPGNYGYTF. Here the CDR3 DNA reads TGTGCCAGCAGTTACAACCTGCCAGGGAACTATGGCTACACCTTC.

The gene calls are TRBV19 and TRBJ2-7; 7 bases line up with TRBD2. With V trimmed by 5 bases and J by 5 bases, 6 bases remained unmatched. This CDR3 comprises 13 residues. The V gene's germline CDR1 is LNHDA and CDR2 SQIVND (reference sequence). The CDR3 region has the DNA TGTGCCAGTAGTTGGACTAGGAGCCACGAGCAGTACTTC. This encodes CASSWTRSHEQYF.

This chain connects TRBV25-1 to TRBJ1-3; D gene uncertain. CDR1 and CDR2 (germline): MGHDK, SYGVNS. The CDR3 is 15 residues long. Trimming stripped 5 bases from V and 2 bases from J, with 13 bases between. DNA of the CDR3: TGTGCCAGCAGTCCGCGGACCGCCACTGGAAACACCATATATTTT. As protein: CASSPRTATGNTIYF.

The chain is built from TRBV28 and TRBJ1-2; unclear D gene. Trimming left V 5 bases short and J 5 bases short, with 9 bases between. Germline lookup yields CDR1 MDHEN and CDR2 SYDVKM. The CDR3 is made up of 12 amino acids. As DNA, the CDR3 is TGTGCCAGCAGTGCCACAGCGTATGGCTACACCTTC. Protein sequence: CASSATAYGYTF.

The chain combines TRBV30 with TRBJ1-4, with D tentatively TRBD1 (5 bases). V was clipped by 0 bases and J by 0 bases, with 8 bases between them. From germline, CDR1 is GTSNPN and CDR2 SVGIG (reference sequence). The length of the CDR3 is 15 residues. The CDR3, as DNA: TGTGCCTGGAGTGTAGGGGCAGCAACTAATGAAAAACTGTTTTTT. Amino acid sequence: CAWSVGAATNEKLFF.

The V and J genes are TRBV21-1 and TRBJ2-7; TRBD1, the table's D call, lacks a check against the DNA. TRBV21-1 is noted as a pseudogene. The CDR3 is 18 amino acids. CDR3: CASSKVPLDRGPLHEQYF. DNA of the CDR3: TGTGCCAGCAGCAAAGTCCCGCTGGACAGGGGACCTCTCCACGAGCAGTACTTC.